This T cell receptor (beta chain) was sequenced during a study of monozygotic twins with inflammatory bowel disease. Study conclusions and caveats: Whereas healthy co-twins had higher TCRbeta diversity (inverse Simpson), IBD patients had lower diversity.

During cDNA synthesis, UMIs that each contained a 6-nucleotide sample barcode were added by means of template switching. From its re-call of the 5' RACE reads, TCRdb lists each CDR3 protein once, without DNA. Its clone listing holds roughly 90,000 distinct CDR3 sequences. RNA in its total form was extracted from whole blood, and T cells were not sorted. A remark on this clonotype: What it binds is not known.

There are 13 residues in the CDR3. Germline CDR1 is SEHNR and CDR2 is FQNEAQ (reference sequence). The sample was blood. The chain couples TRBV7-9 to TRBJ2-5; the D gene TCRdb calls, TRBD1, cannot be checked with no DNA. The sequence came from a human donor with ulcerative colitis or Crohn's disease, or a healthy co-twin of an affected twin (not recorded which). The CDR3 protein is CASSLGAQETQYF.